The 15 T cell receptor beta chains presented below share a single source sample, sequenced in a study of T-cell memory formation after mild COVID-19. TCRdb re-analysed the 5' RACE reads in MiXCR, keeping a single row per CDR3 protein. The table has roughly 300,000 distinct CDR3 sequences, approximately 8% seen once. Sequencing was done on a sample of PBMCs or a T cell subset sorted from them (not recorded which). The receptors here all came from a man aged 18 to 29 who had mild COVID-19 (a few samples of this study predate the infection). Cell type and time point are not known.

The chain couples TRBV7-2 to TRBJ2-1; 7 bases match TRBD1. CDR3 size: 15 residues. V was clipped by 1 base and J by 8 bases; unmatched bases: 8. Germline CDR1 is SGHTA and CDR2 is FQGNSA. The CDR3 nucleotides read TGTGCCAGCAGCTTAGGAGGGACAGTAGCCTATGAGCAGTTCTTC. Translated: CASSLGGTVAYEQFF.

This clonotype was recorded many times. V gene TRBV5-1 combines with J gene TRBJ2-7; a weak D match, TRBD1 (5 bases). Germline V gives CDR1 SGHRS, CDR2 YFSETQ. V was pared by 4 bases and J by 1 base, with 12 bases between. CDR3 length: 14 amino acids. CDR3 coding DNA: TGCGCCAGCAGCGGGGCAGAATATTCCTACGAGCAGTACTTC. This codes for CASSGAEYSYEQYF.

This chain connects TRBV27 to TRBJ2-7, with TRBD1 matching 9 bases. V gave up 2 bases and J gave up 7 bases; unmatched junction bases: 9. CDR1 is MNHEY, CDR2 SMNVEV, per germline (reference sequence). This CDR3 has 15 amino acids. CDR3 bases: TGTGCCAGCAGTTTAGGTGGGACAGGGACAGGGGAGCAGTACTTC. Protein sequence: CASSLGGTGTGEQYF.

This clonotype was recorded a few times. V usage is TRBV25-1 and J usage is TRBJ2-2; no firm D call. Trimming cost V 4 bases and J 8 bases, with 8 bases left between them. Germline lookup yields CDR1 MGHDK and CDR2 SYGVNS. The CDR3 sequence is 12 residues long. The CDR3 region has the DNA TGTGCCAGCAGTGGGGCCCGAGGGGAGCTGTTTTTT. It is translated as CASSGARGELFF. The variable domain in full, with the rest retrieved from reference TRBV25-1 and TRBJ2-2, is EADIYQTPRYLVIGTGKKITLECSQTMGHDKMYWYQQDPGMELHLIHYSYGVNSTEKGDLSSESTVSRIRTEHFPLTLESARPSHTSQYLCASSGARGELFFGEGSRLTVL.

The V and J genes are TRBV20-1 and TRBJ1-1; perhaps TRBD1 as D (5 bases). The CDR3 consists of 13 residues. V lost 2 bases and J lost 1, with 8 bases in between. The germline V gene has CDR1 DFQATT and CDR2 SNEGSKA (reference sequence). The CDR3 DNA reads TGCAGTGCTAGATCAGACAGGAACACTGAAGCTTTCTTT. Translated: CSARSDRNTEAFF.

The V gene is TRBV7-8, the J gene TRBJ2-1; TRBD2 matches 10 bases. Trimming took 6 bases from V and 7 from J; bases not matched to a gene: 18. The CDR3 is made up of 18 amino acids. Per the germline V gene, CDR1 is SGHVS and CDR2 is FQNEAQ. The CDR3 region is CASRLNLAGVASNNEQFF. As DNA, the CDR3 is TGTGCCAGCAGGTTAAACCTAGCGGGAGTAGCGAGTAATAATGAGCAGTTCTTC.

This clonotype was observed a handful of times. V usage is TRBV20-1 and J usage is TRBJ2-1; 9 bases agree with TRBD2. With 1 base clipped from V and 0 bases from J, the junction kept 7 bases outside the gene matches. Germline CDR1 reads DFQATT; CDR2 reads SNEGSKA (reference sequence). This CDR3 is built from 17 residues. The CDR3, as DNA: TGCAGTGCTAGAGGCAGCGGGGGGCGTAACTCCTACAATGAGCAGTTCTTC. Residues: CSARGSGGRNSYNEQFF.

The chain joins TRBV7-2 to TRBJ2-2; D is uncertain. The CDR3 length is 13 residues. V lost 9 bases and J lost 4, with 12 bases in between. Germline V lookup: CDR1 SGHTA, CDR2 FQGNSA. CDR3 region: CASRSGGTGELFF. The CDR3 nucleotides are TGTGCCAGTCGGAGTGGTGGCACCGGGGAGCTGTTTTTT. Filled out from reference TRBV7-2 and TRBJ2-2, the complete variable domain reads GAGVSQSPSNKVTEKGKDVELRCDPISGHTALYWYRQSLGQGLEFLIYFQGNSAPDKSGLPSDRFSAERTGGSVSTLTIQRTQQEDSAVYLCASRSGGTGELFFGEGSRLTVL.

This clonotype was recorded many times. This chain links TRBV7-2 with TRBJ1-2, with D unresolved. The V end lost 3 bases, the J end lost 3 bases, and 5 bases lay between the germline ends. Germline values: CDR1 SGHTA, CDR2 FQGNSA. The CDR3 extends over 12 amino acids. Here the CDR3 DNA reads TGTGCCAGCAGCTTCGACGACTATGGCTACACCTTC. This translates into CASSFDDYGYTF.

The sample holds many counts of this clonotype. This chain links TRBV6-2 or TRBV6-3 with TRBJ1-1, with D possibly TRBD1 on 5 matching bases. The CDR3 sequence is 14 residues long. V was trimmed by 6 bases and J by 1 base, leaving 12 bases between them. Germline lookup yields CDR1 MNHEY and CDR2 SVGEGT. CDR3 residues: CASRQPGGNTEAFF. The DNA for the CDR3 is TGTGCCAGCAGACAACCGGGGGGGAACACTGAAGCTTTCTTT.

This clonotype showed up just a few times. The chain links TRBV15 to TRBJ2-5; D unclear. The V gene's germline CDR1 is LNHNV and CDR2 YYDKDF (reference sequence). The CDR3 consists of 14 residues. The ends were cut back, 0 bases at V and 7 bases at J, with 12 bases in the middle. The CDR3 spells CATSRETGWGTQYF. The CDR3 DNA follows: TGTGCCACCAGCAGAGAAACGGGTTGGGGGACCCAGTACTTC. The full variable domain, rest sourced from reference TRBV15 and TRBJ2-5, is DAMVIQNPRYQVTQFGKPVTLSCSQTLNHNVMYWYQQKSSQAPKLLFHYYDKDFNNEADTPDNFQSRRPNTSFCFLDIRSPGLGDTAMYLCATSRETGWGTQYFGPGTRLLVL.

This chain joins TRBV5-1 and TRBJ2-2, with TRBD2 identical over 10 bases. Per the germline V gene, CDR1 is SGHRS and CDR2 is YFSETQ. V was clipped by 1 base and J by 7 bases; unmatched bases: 7. CDR3 length equals 16 residues. The CDR3 nucleotides read TGCGCCAGCAGCTTGCCCCTAGCGGGGGACTTCGGGGAGCTGTTTTTT. It specifies CASSLPLAGDFGELFF.

The V call is TRBV23-1, the J call TRBJ1-1; D ambiguous. TRBV23-1 is an ORF; its function is uncertain. The CDR3 has 13 amino acids. The V end lost 0 bases, the J end lost 2 bases, and 4 bases lay between the germline ends. CDR3 protein: CASSQSTNTEAFF. The CDR3 DNA reads TGCGCCAGCAGTCAATCGACTAACACTGAAGCTTTCTTT.

This clonotype was picked up a small number of times. The V and J genes are TRBV2 and TRBJ2-7; 8 bases are shared with TRBD1. The CDR3 length is 13 residues. Germline assignment: CDR1 SNHLY and CDR2 FYNNEI. V was pared by 3 bases and J by 6 bases, with 4 bases of the junction left unmatched. Written as DNA, the CDR3 is TGTGCCAGCAGTGAGGTAACAGGGGGCGAGCAGTACGTC. Protein sequence: CASSEVTGGEQYV.

The gene calls are TRBV4-3 and TRBJ1-5; D gene unclear. V was trimmed by 0 bases and J by 7 bases, leaving 10 bases between them. CDR3 length: 14 residues. Germline V gene sequence: CDR1 LGHNA, CDR2 YSLEER. CDR3 DNA sequence: TGCGCCAGCAGCCAAGATTTGGGTCGGCAGCCCCAGCATTTT. It specifies CASSQDLGRQPQHF.